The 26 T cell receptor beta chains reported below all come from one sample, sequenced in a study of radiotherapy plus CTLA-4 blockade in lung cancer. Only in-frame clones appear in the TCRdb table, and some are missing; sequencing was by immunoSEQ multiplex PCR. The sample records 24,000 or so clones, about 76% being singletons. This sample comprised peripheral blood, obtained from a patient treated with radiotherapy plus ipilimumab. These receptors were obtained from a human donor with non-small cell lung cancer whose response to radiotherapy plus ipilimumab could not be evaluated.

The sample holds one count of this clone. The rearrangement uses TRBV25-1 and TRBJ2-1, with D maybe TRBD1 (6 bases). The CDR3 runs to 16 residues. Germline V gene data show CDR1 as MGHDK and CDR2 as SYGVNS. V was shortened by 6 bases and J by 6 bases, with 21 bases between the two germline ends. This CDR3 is CASRGYGQLIPNEQFF. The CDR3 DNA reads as TGTGCCAGCAGGGGATACGGACAGTTAATTCCCAATGAGCAGTTCTTC.

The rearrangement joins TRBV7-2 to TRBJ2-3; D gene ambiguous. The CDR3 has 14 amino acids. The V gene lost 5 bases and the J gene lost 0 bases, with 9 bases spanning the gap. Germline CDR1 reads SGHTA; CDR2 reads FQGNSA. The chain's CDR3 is CASSETTSTDTQYF. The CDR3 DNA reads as TGTGCCAGCAGCGAAACTACCAGCACAGATACGCAGTATTTT.

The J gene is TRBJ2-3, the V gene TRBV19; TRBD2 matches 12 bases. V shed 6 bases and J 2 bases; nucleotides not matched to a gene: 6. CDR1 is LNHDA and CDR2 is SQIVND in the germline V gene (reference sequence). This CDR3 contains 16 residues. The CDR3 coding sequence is TGTGCCAGTAGGCGACTAGCGGGAGTATACACAGATACGCAGTATTTT. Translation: CASRRLAGVYTDTQYF.

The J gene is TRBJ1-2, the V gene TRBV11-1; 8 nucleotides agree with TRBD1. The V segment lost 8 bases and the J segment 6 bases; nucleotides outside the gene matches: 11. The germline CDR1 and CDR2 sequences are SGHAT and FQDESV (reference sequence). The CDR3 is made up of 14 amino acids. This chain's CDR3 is CASGPDRGDDGYTF. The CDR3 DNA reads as TGTGCCAGCGGCCCTGACAGGGGTGATGATGGCTACACCTTC.

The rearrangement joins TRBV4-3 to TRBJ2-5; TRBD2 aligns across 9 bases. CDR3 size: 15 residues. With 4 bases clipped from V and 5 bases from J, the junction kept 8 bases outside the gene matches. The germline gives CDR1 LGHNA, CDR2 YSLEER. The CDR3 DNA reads TGCGCCAGCAGCCCGTCTAGCGGGATGGGTGAGACCCAGTACTTC. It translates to CASSPSSGMGETQYF.

CDR3 nucleotide sequence: TGTGCCAGCAGGGCAGCGACAGGGCCGCGTAAACTGTTTTTT. Its translation: CASRAATGPRKLFF. V usage is TRBV2 and J usage is TRBJ1-4; 7 nucleotides line up with TRBD1. Germline loops: CDR1 SNHLY, CDR2 FYNNEI. Trimming took 6 bases from V and 11 from J; bases not matched to a gene: 12. The CDR3 is made up of 14 amino acids. Combining the CDR3 with reference TRBV2 and TRBJ1-4 gives the whole variable domain EPEVTQTPSHQVTQMGQEVILRCVPISNHLYFYWYRQILGQKVEFLVSFYNNEISEKSEIFDDQFSVERPDGSNFTLKIRSTKLEDSAMYFCASRAATGPRKLFFGSGTQLSVL.

The CDR3 reads CASSVVEDTQYF. Written as DNA, the CDR3 is TGTGCCAGCAGCGTAGTAGAGGATACGCAGTATTTT. The chain links TRBV9 to TRBJ2-3; D remains ambiguous. Germline CDR1 reads SGDLS; CDR2 reads YYNGEE. This CDR3 has 12 residues. V was cut by 0 bases and J by 6 bases, with 5 bases left in between. The variable domain in full, with the rest retrieved from reference TRBV9 and TRBJ2-3, is DSGVTQTPKHLITATGQRVTLRCSPRSGDLSVYWYQQSLDQGLQFLIQYYNGEERAKGNILERFSAQQFPDLHSELNLSSLELGDSALYFCASSVVEDTQYFGPGTRLTVL.

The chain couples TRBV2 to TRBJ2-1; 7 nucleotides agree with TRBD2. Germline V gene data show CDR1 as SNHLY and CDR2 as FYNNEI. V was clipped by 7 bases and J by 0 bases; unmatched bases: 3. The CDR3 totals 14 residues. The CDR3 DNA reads TGTGCCAGCACGTGGGAGGGCTCCTACAATGAGCAGTTCTTC. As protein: CASTWEGSYNEQFF.

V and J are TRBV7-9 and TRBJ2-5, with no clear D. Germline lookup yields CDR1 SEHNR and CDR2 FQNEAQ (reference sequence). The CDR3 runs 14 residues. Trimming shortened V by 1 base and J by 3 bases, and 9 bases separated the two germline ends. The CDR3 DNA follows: TGTGCCAGCAGCTTAGGATCCCTAAAAGAGACCCAGTACTTC. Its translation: CASSLGSLKETQYF.

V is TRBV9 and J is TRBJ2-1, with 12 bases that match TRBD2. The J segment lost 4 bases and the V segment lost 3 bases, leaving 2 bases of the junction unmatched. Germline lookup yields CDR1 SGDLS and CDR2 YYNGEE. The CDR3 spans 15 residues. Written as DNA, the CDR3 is TGTGCCAGCAGCGCCGGACTAGCGGGGTACAATGAGCAGTTCTTC. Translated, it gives CASSAGLAGYNEQFF.

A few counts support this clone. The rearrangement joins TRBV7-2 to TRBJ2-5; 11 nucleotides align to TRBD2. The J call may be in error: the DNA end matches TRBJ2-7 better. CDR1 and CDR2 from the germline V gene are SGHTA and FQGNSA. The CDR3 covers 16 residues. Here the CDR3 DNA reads TGTGCCAGCAGCTCCACTAGCGGGGGTTACTCCTACGAGCAGTACTTC. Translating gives CASSSTSGGYSYEQYF.

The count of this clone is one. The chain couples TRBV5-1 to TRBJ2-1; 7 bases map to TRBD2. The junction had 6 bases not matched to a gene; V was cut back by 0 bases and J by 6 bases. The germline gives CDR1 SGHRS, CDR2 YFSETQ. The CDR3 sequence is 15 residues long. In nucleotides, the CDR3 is TGCGCCAGCAGCTTGGCTGGCGGGAGAGGCAATGAGCAGTTCTTC. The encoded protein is CASSLAGGRGNEQFF. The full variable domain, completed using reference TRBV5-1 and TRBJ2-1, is KAGVTQTPRYLIKTRGQQVTLSCSPISGHRSVSWYQQTPGQGLQFLFEYFSETQRNKGNFPGRFSGRQFSNSRSEMNVSTLELGDSALYLCASSLAGGRGNEQFFGPGTRLTVL.

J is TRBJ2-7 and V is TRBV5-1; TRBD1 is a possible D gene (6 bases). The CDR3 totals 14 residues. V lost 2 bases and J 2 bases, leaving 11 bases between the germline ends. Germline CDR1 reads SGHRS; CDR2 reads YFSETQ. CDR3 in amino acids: CASSFQGITYEQYF. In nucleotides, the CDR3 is TGCGCCAGCAGCTTCCAGGGGATTACCTACGAGCAGTACTTC.

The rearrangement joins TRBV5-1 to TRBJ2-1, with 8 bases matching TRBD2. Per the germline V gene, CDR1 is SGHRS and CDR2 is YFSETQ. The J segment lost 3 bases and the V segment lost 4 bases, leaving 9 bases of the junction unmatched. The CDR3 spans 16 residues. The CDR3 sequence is CASSPSAGGGYNEQFF. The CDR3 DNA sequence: TGCGCCAGCAGCCCCTCCGCGGGAGGCGGCTACAATGAGCAGTTCTTC. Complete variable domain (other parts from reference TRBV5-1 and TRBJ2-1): KAGVTQTPRYLIKTRGQQVTLSCSPISGHRSVSWYQQTPGQGLQFLFEYFSETQRNKGNFPGRFSGRQFSNSRSEMNVSTLELGDSALYLCASSPSAGGGYNEQFFGPGTRLTVL.

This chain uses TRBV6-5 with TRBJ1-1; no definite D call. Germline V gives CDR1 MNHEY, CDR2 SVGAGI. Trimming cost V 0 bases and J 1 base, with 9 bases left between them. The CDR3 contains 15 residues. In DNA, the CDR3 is TGTGCCAGCAGTTACTCCCCGACAACGAACACTGAAGCTTTCTTT. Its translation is CASSYSPTTNTEAFF.

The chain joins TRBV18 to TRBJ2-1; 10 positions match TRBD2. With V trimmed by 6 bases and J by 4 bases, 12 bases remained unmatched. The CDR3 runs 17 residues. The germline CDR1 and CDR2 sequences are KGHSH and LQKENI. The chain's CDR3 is CASSRQTSGTGYNEQFF. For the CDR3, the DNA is TGTGCCAGCTCCCGCCAAACTAGCGGGACCGGATACAATGAGCAGTTCTTC.

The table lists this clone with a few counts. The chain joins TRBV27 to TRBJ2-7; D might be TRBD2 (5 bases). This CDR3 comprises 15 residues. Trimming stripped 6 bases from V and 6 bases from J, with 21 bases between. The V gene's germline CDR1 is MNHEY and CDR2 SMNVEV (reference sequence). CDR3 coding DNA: TGTGCCAGCAGACAGAGCGGCGGGTGGGCGGGCGAGCAGTACTTC. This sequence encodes CASRQSGGWAGEQYF.

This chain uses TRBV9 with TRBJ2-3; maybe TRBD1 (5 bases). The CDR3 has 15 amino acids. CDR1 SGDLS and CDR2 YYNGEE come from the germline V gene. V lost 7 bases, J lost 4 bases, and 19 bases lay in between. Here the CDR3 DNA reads TGTGCCAGCGGAAGAACAACAGGTCTCGCAGATACGCAGTATTTT. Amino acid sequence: CASGRTTGLADTQYF.

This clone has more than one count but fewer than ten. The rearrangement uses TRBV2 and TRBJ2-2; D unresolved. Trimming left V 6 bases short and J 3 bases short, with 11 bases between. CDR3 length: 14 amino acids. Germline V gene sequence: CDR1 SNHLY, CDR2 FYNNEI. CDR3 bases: TGTGCCAGCAGACCCGAACGGGACACCGGGGAGCTGTTTTTT. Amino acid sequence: CASRPERDTGELFF.

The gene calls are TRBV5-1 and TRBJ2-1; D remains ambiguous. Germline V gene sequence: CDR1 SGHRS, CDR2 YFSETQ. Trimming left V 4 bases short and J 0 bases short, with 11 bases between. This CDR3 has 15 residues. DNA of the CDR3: TGCGCCAGCAGCCTAGGATATTCCTCCTACAATGAGCAGTTCTTC. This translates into CASSLGYSSYNEQFF.

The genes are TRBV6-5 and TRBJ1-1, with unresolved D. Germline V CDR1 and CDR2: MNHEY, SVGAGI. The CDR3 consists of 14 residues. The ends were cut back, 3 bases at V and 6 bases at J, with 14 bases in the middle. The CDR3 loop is CASSYSSRFAEAFF. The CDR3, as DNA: TGTGCCAGCAGTTATAGTTCGAGGTTTGCTGAAGCTTTCTTT.

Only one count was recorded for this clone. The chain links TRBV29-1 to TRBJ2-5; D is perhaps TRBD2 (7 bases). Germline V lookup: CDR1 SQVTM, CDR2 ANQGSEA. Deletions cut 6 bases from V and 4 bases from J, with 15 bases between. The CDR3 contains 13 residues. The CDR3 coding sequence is TGCAGCGTCCACCGAGGGGGGGCAGAGACCCAGTACTTC. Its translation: CSVHRGGAETQYF.

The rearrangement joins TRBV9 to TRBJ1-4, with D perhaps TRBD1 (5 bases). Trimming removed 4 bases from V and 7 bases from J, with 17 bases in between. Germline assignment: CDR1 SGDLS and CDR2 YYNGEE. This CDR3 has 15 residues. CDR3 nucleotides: TGTGCCAGCAGCCAGAACGTGGGGGGGGGTGAAAAACTGTTTTTT. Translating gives CASSQNVGGGEKLFF.

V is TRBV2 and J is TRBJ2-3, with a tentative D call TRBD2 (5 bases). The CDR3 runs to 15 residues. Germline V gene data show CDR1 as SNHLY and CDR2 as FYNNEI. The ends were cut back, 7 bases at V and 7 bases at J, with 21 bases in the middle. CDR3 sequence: CASTGLKGVKYTQYF. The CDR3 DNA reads TGTGCCAGCACAGGCCTAAAGGGAGTAAAATATACGCAGTATTTT.

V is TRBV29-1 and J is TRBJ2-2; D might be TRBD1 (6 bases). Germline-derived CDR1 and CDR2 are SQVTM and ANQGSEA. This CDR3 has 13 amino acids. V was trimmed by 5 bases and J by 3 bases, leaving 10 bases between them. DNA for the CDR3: TGCAGCGTTCATACAGGGTACACCGGGGAGCTGTTTTTT. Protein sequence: CSVHTGYTGELFF.

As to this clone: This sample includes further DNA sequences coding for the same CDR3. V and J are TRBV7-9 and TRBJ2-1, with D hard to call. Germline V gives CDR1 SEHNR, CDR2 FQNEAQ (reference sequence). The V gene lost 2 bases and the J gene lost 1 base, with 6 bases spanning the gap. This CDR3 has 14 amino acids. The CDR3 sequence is CASSLSGSYNEQFF. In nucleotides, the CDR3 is TGTGCCAGCAGCTTATCCGGGTCCTACAATGAGCAGTTCTTC.